This TCR beta chain is from a study of CD8+CD57+ T cells in acquired aplastic anemia. Study information: Sorted CD4+ and CD8+ cells gave an average of roughly 3.2 ug of DNA.

Sequencing involved patients with CD8+CD57+ cell expansion previously shown by flow cytometry. The use of genomic DNA as template underpinned the TCR beta VDJ and CDR3 profiling. One entry per CDR3 protein results from TCRdb running MiXCR on the reads. The sample consists of a few hundred thousand distinct CDR3 sequences, roughly 45% of them appearing once. Study-wide results and caveats: Approximately 30 CD8+ CDR3 sequences were shared between patients and controls.

There are a few counts of this clonotype. Its antigen remains unidentified. The CDR3 is 14 residues long. V lost 7 bases and J lost 2, with 14 bases in between. Germline CDR1 and CDR2: ENHRY and SYGVKD. Sequencing was done on a sample of sorted CD4+, CD8+, or CD8+CD57+ T cells (not recorded which) from PBMCs. V usage is TRBV10-3 and J usage is TRBJ1-2, with a weak D call TRBD1 (5 bases). The sequence came from a human donor with aplastic anemia. The CDR3 spells CAITSLGVNYGYTF. Written as DNA, the CDR3 is TGTGCCATCACCTCCCTAGGGGTCAACTATGGCTACACCTTC.